The 4 T cell receptor beta chains presented below share a single source sample, sequenced in a study of shared clonotypes between healthy human individuals (dated by TCRdb to between 2020 and 2021). The library came from the immunoSEQ multiplex PCR assay. TCRdb holds this immuneACCESS table with in-frame rearrangements only. Some clones are missing; in checked studies, unresolved V genes explain under half, and the rest has no known cause. Across this sample there are about 2.5 million clones, with 80% to 95% seen only once. 0.37% of the sample lies in the top ten. The sample was naive CD4+ T cells from PBMCs. Explained via the paper, the cell subset or site label denotes: CD45RA+ positively selected. These receptors were taken from a young man in good health. Some clones in this sample may be carry-over from other donors' samples.

The chain carries TRBV2 and TRBJ1-1; TRBD1 aligns across 8 bases. Germline loops: CDR1 SNHLY, CDR2 FYNNEI. J gave up 7 bases and V 4 bases, and 2 bases lay outside the gene matches. This CDR3 comprises 12 residues. This CDR3 is CASSGQGSEAFF. The CDR3 coding sequence is TGTGCCAGCAGTGGACAGGGGAGTGAAGCTTTCTTT.

This rearrangement joins TRBV7-2 to TRBJ2-5; 14 bases fit TRBD2. The CDR3 totals 17 residues. CDR1 and CDR2 (germline): SGHTA, FQGNSA. V dropped 5 bases and J dropped 4; count of bases not matched to a gene: 9. The CDR3 loop reads CASSPPGLAGVRETQYF. The CDR3 region has the DNA TGTGCCAGCAGCCCTCCGGGACTAGCGGGAGTCCGAGAGACCCAGTACTTC. Together with reference TRBV7-2 and TRBJ2-5, the CDR3 gives the full variable domain: GAGVSQSPSNKVTEKGKDVELRCDPISGHTALYWYRQSLGQGLEFLIYFQGNSAPDKSGLPSDRFSAERTGGSVSTLTIQRTQQEDSAVYLCASSPPGLAGVRETQYFGPGTRLLVL.

The table lists this clone with a count of one. The rearrangement links TRBV5-1 to TRBJ2-7, with D tentatively TRBD1 (6 bases). The length of the CDR3 is 14 residues. Germline CDR1 is SGHRS and CDR2 is YFSETQ. The V end lost 1 base, the J end lost 5 bases, and 13 bases lay between the germline ends. CDR3 nucleotide sequence: TGCGCCAGCAGCTTGTTGCAGGGGCTACACGAGCAGTACTTC. Translated, it gives CASSLLQGLHEQYF.

The chain employs TRBV2 and TRBJ1-1, with TRBD1 as a possible D gene (5 bases). This CDR3 contains 15 residues. The germline CDR1 and CDR2 sequences are SNHLY and FYNNEI. V lost 5 bases and J lost 1, with 14 bases in between. CDR3 sequence (DNA): TGTGCCAGCAGTCCTACGGGACGGAAGAACACTGAAGCTTTCTTT. This gives the protein CASSPTGRKNTEAFF.